What follows are 7 T cell receptor beta chains derived from one specimen sequenced in a study of blood T cell repertoires in COVID-19. Here immunoSEQ multiplex PCR was the method, and the copy in TCRdb shows in-frame clones only, minus some. The data show a few hundred thousand clones, with less than 90% seen just once and over 9.5% held by the top ten. The sequencing sample was made of peripheral blood. The receptors were sampled from a woman over 75 with COVID-19, enrolled during active disease.

CDR3 in amino acids: CASSRQPEAFF. The CDR3 DNA reads as TGTGCCAGCAGTAGACAGCCTGAAGCTTTCTTT. This rearrangement joins TRBV6-5 to TRBJ1-1; perhaps TRBD1 as D (5 bases). The length of the CDR3 is 11 residues. V dropped 5 bases and J dropped 6 bases, with 7 bases sitting between them. Germline lookup yields CDR1 MNHEY and CDR2 SVGAGI.

V gene TRBV19 combines with J gene TRBJ1-1; 11 bases are a match to TRBD1. The CDR3 consists of 15 residues. Germline V CDR1 and CDR2: LNHDA, SQIVND (reference sequence). V dropped 3 bases and J dropped 3; count of bases not matched to a gene: 3. The CDR3 reads CASSIWTGGHTEAFF. The CDR3 nucleotides read TGTGCCAGTAGTATCTGGACAGGGGGCCACACTGAAGCTTTCTTT.

V gene TRBV2 combines with J gene TRBJ1-5; the match to TRBD1 covers 8 bases. Germline CDR1 is SNHLY and CDR2 is FYNNEI. Losses at the gene ends were 6 bases for V and 4 bases for J; bases not matched to a gene: 11. The CDR3 is made up of 16 amino acids. The CDR3 DNA reads as TGTGCCAGCAGCGCGGGGGCAGGGGGCCGGAATCAGCCCCAGCATTTT. Encoded protein: CASSAGAGGRNQPQHF.

The chain combines TRBV18 with TRBJ1-4, with D maybe TRBD1 (6 bases). The CDR3 spans 15 residues. CDR1 KGHSH and CDR2 LQKENI come from the germline V gene. Trimming took off 5 bases at V and 0 bases at J, with 10 bases between the two ends. Written as DNA, the CDR3 is TGTGCCAGCTCATTCGGACAGCCAACTAATGAAAAACTGTTTTTT. It encodes CASSFGQPTNEKLFF.

V is TRBV7-8 and J is TRBJ1-1; D not resolved. The V and J ends lost 5 bases and 1 base respectively, with 11 bases between them. The CDR3 has 14 residues. Looked up from germline, CDR1 is SGHVS and CDR2 is FQNEAQ. The CDR3 is CASSTRVGNTEAFF. Written as DNA, the CDR3 is TGTGCCAGCAGCACCCGGGTAGGGAACACTGAAGCTTTCTTT.

This sequence joins TRBV18 and TRBJ1-1, with D unresolved. CDR3 length: 14 residues. The V gene's germline CDR1 is KGHSH and CDR2 LQKENI. The V and J ends lost 3 bases and 0 bases respectively, with 8 bases between them. CDR3 in amino acids: CASSPQAMNTEAFF. DNA for the CDR3: TGTGCCAGCTCACCCCAAGCCATGAACACTGAAGCTTTCTTT.

This clone was seen once. The chain employs TRBV10-3 and TRBJ2-2, with D maybe TRBD1 (5 bases). This CDR3 spans 14 amino acids. Trimming removed 4 bases at V and 2 bases at J, with 8 bases between. Germline lookup yields CDR1 ENHRY and CDR2 SYGVKD. The CDR3: CAISGQFNTGELFF. CDR3 DNA: TGTGCCATCAGTGGACAGTTCAACACCGGGGAGCTGTTTTTT.